The clone carrying this TCR beta chain was detected only a few times. The record originates from a study of CD8+CD57+ T cells in acquired aplastic anemia. For CDR3 and TCR beta VDJ profiling, genomic DNA was the template used. TCRdb independently ran MiXCR on the reads; one entry per CDR3 protein. The table lists hundreds of thousands of distinct CDR3 sequences, 55% to 70% of them singletons. Sequenced input: sorted CD4+, CD8+, or CD8+CD57+ T cells (not recorded which) from PBMCs. The source is a human donor in good health, serving as a control.

The CDR3 bases are TGCGCCAGCACTGAGGTGGGATCTACTAACTATGGCTACACCTTC. It is translated as CASTEVGSTNYGYTF. This chain joins TRBV5-1 and TRBJ1-2; D ambiguous. Trimming left V 6 bases short and J 0 bases short, with 15 bases between. CDR1 and CDR2 from the germline V gene are SGHRS and YFSETQ. The CDR3 extends over 15 amino acids. Supplemented by reference TRBV5-1 and TRBJ1-2, the full variable domain reads KAGVTQTPRYLIKTRGQQVTLSCSPISGHRSVSWYQQTPGQGLQFLFEYFSETQRNKGNFPGRFSGRQFSNSRSEMNVSTLELGDSALYLCASTEVGSTNYGYTFGSGTRLTVV.